This is a list of T cell receptor beta chains from one sample in a study of CD8 T cells in Susac syndrome. Via MiXCR, TCRdb re-called the immunoSEQ multiplex PCR reads, giving one row per CDR3 protein. This sample has about 83,000 distinct CDR3 sequences, with 95% to 96% found just once. Specimen: CD8+ T cells from PBMCs. The receptor source for this set is a human donor with Susac syndrome. Each CDR3 is given with its conserved first and last residue. D genes are given only for firm matches. Where a row states a size, it is once, few, many or the class of an expanded clone; other rows omit it.

CASSRTGNGYTF	TGTGCCAGCAGCCGGACAGGGAATGGCTACACCTTC	TRBJ1-2	TRBD1	TRBV25-1	NA
CASSTGVEQFF	TGTGCCAGTAGTACCGGGGTTGAGCAGTTCTTC	TRBJ2-1	NA	TRBV19	NA
CATSITGAGNEKLFF	TGTGCCACCAGCATTACAGGGGCGGGAAATGAAAAACTGTTTTTT	TRBJ1-4	TRBD1	TRBV15	NA
CASRPPYGNPVGTQYF	TGTGCCAGCAGACCCCCATACGGGAACCCCGTGGGGACCCAGTACTTC	TRBJ2-5	NA	TRBV28	NA
CASSLAWGIGYEQYF	TGTGCTAGCAGCTTAGCCTGGGGGATAGGGTACGAGCAGTACTTC	TRBJ2-7	NA	TRBV7-7	NA
CASSQDPPAGSYEQYF	TGTGCCAGCAGCCAAGATCCCCCAGCGGGGTCCTACGAGCAGTACTTC	TRBJ2-7	TRBD2	TRBV14	NA
CASSLAEGNTEAFF	TGCGCCAGCAGCTTGGCCGAGGGGAACACTGAAGCTTTCTTT	TRBJ1-1	NA	TRBV5-1	once
CASSARQTGSNEQFF	TGTGCCAGCAGCGCCAGACAGACAGGGAGCAATGAGCAGTTCTTC	TRBJ2-1	TRBD1	TRBV9	NA
CASSSLAGGSDEQYF	TGTGCCAGCAGCTCACTAGCGGGAGGGTCGGACGAGCAGTACTTC	TRBJ2-7	TRBD2	TRBV7-9	NA
CASSYGINQPQHF	TGTGCCAGCAGTTACGGGATTAATCAGCCCCAGCATTTT	TRBJ1-5	NA	TRBV6-2/TRBV6-3	NA
CASSLGSGGNEAFF	TGTGCCAGCAGCTTAGGTTCGGGGGGCAATGAAGCTTTCTTT	TRBJ1-1	NA	TRBV13	NA
CASSRRGEWYYNEQFF	TGTGCCAGCAGCCGGCGTGGGGAGTGGTACTACAATGAGCAGTTCTTC	TRBJ2-1	NA	TRBV11-2	NA
CASSPQGDLFPELFF	TGTGCCAGCAGCCCCCAGGGTGACCTATTTCCGGAGCTGTTTTTT	TRBJ2-2	NA	TRBV27	NA
CASSLSGQPQHF	TGTGCCAGCAGCTTGTCGGGTCAGCCCCAGCATTTT	TRBJ1-5	NA	TRBV5-6	NA
CSAPGQGDTEAFF	TGCAGTGCCCCGGGGCAGGGCGACACTGAAGCTTTCTTT	TRBJ1-1	NA	TRBV20-1	NA
CASSRDRTAYTGELFF	TGTGCCAGCAGCCGGGACAGGACCGCTTACACCGGGGAGCTGTTTTTT	TRBJ2-2	TRBD1	TRBV7-2	NA
CASSLYTAHATNEKLFF	TGTGCCAGCAGCTTATATACAGCCCATGCAACTAATGAAAAACTGTTTTTT	TRBJ1-4	NA	TRBV7-8	NA
CASSFRDTANTGELFF	TGCGCCAGCAGCTTCCGGGACACCGCGAACACCGGGGAGCTGTTTTTT	TRBJ2-2	NA	TRBV5-1	NA
CASSLAGGGRPQHF	TGTGCCAGCAGCTTAGCGGGAGGAGGGAGGCCCCAGCATTTT	TRBJ1-5	NA	TRBV7-9	medium-sized
CATSDSSKWPREQYF	TGTGCCACCAGTGATTCGTCTAAGTGGCCGCGGGAGCAGTACTTC	TRBJ2-7	NA	TRBV24-1	NA
CASSYRVENTGELFF	TGTGCCAGCAGTTACAGGGTTGAGAACACCGGGGAGCTGTTTTTT	TRBJ2-2	NA	TRBV6-5	NA
CSAHGIGTGGDLTF	TGCAGTGCGCATGGGATAGGGACAGGGGGAGATCTTACCTTC	TRBJ1-2	TRBD1	TRBV20-1	NA
CASSQDQAGWGTQYF	TGCGCCAGCAGCCAAGATCAGGCAGGGTGGGGGACCCAGTACTTC	TRBJ2-5	NA	TRBV4-3	NA
CASSLRGRGNQPQHF	TGTGCCAGCAGCTTAAGGGGGCGTGGGAATCAGCCCCAGCATTTT	TRBJ1-5	TRBD1	TRBV13	once
CASSQEAGGETQYF	TGTGCCAGCAGCCAAGAAGCGGGGGGGGAGACCCAGTACTTC	TRBJ2-5	TRBD2	TRBV4-2	NA
CSVGLGSPTYEQYF	TGCAGCGTTGGGCTAGGTAGTCCTACCTACGAGCAGTACTTC	TRBJ2-7	NA	TRBV29-1	NA
CASSQTSGMYHEQFF	TGCGCCAGCAGCCAGACTAGCGGGATGTATCATGAGCAGTTCTTC	TRBJ2-1	TRBD2	TRBV4-3	NA
CATSRDRGLSETQYF	TGTGCCACCAGCAGAGATCGAGGACTTTCAGAGACCCAGTACTTC	TRBJ2-5	NA	TRBV15	NA
CASSWQGGDEQYF	TGTGCCAGCAGCTGGCAGGGCGGCGACGAGCAGTACTTC	TRBJ2-7	NA	TRBV28	once
CASSVWSEDGQPQHF	TGTGCCAGCAGTGTTTGGTCAGAAGATGGTCAGCCCCAGCATTTT	TRBJ1-5	NA	TRBV2	NA
CASSQAPLGDYEQYF	TGTGCCAGCAGCCAAGCCCCTTTAGGGGACTACGAGCAGTACTTC	TRBJ2-7	NA	TRBV3-1	NA
CSANVMGDYGYTF	TGCAGTGCCAACGTAATGGGGGACTATGGCTACACCTTC	TRBJ1-2	NA	TRBV20-1	NA
CASSYQNLDRNNEQFF	TGTGCCAGCAGTTACCAAAATCTCGACAGGAACAATGAGCAGTTCTTC	TRBJ2-1	NA	TRBV6-5	NA
CASSSSSYEQYF	TGTGCCAGCAGTTCGAGCTCCTACGAGCAGTACTTC	TRBJ2-7	NA	TRBV27	few
CSVGSGYEQYF	TGCAGCGTTGGGTCAGGGTACGAGCAGTACTTC	TRBJ2-7	NA	TRBV29-1	few
CASSPSPLANEQFF	TGTGCCAGCAGTCCCTCGCCATTGGCCAATGAGCAGTTCTTC	TRBJ2-1	NA	TRBV12-3/TRBV12-4	NA
CASSPRPAFF	TGTGCCAGCAGCCCGCGGCCGGCTTTCTTT	TRBJ1-1	NA	TRBV9	NA
CSVAGQRETQYF	TGCAGCGTTGCAGGGCAGAGGGAGACCCAGTACTTC	TRBJ2-5	NA	TRBV29-1	few
CATLVTSRPGAYEQYF	TGTGCCACCCTCGTGACTAGCCGCCCGGGGGCCTACGAGCAGTACTTC	TRBJ2-7	TRBD2	TRBV6-6	NA
CSVVGNTEAFF	TGCAGCGTTGTAGGAAACACTGAAGCTTTCTTT	TRBJ1-1	NA	TRBV29-1	NA
CASSVAGTVGLNEQFF	TGTGCCAGCAGTGTCGCCGGGACGGTCGGACTCAATGAGCAGTTCTTC	TRBJ2-1	NA	TRBV25-1	NA
CAWSARDLYSNQPQHF	TGTGCCTGGAGTGCCCGGGACCTCTATAGCAATCAGCCCCAGCATTTT	TRBJ1-5	NA	TRBV30	NA
CASSQGGSNQPQHF	TGTGCCAGCAGCCAAGGAGGCAGCAATCAGCCCCAGCATTTT	TRBJ1-5	NA	TRBV9	NA
CSVGEQGADTQYF	TGCAGCGTCGGGGAACAGGGGGCAGATACGCAGTATTTT	TRBJ2-3	TRBD1	TRBV29-1	NA
CASSRGLAGGETDTQYF	TGTGCCAGCAGCCGGGGGCTAGCGGGAGGAGAGACAGATACGCAGTATTTT	TRBJ2-3	TRBD2	TRBV9	NA
CSAREGGGGYTF	TGCAGTGCTAGAGAGGGGGGGGGCGGCTACACCTTC	TRBJ1-2	NA	TRBV20-1	NA
CASSLGAVNTEAFF	TGCGCCAGCAGCCTGGGGGCTGTGAACACTGAAGCTTTCTTT	TRBJ1-1	NA	TRBV4-3	NA
CSVVSADSTDTQYF	TGCAGCGTTGTATCAGCGGACAGCACAGATACGCAGTATTTT	TRBJ2-3	NA	TRBV29-1	once
CASSLGRGPHNEQFF	TGTGCCAGCAGTTTGGGCAGGGGGCCTCACAATGAGCAGTTCTTC	TRBJ2-1	TRBD1	TRBV27	NA
CATTQGRTDTQYF	TGTGCCACCACACAGGGACGCACAGATACGCAGTATTTT	TRBJ2-3	NA	TRBV6-6	NA
CASSIGGMGNQPQHF	TGTGCCAGTAGTATAGGCGGGATGGGCAATCAGCCCCAGCATTTT	TRBJ1-5	NA	TRBV19	NA
CSADNREGDTQYF	TGCAGTGCTGACAATAGGGAGGGGGATACGCAGTATTTT	TRBJ2-3	TRBD2	TRBV20-1	NA
CASSSWDSNQPQHF	TGTGCCAGCAGTTCTTGGGACAGCAATCAGCCCCAGCATTTT	TRBJ1-5	NA	TRBV27	NA
CASSTWTGGGYGYTF	TGTGCCAGCAGCACCTGGACAGGGGGCGGATATGGCTACACCTTC	TRBJ1-2	TRBD1	TRBV5-4	NA
CATSSLPGQTQYF	TGTGCCACCAGCAGCCTACCGGGGCAGACCCAGTACTTC	TRBJ2-5	NA	TRBV15	few
CASSSPLAVQETQYF	TGTGCCAGCAGTTCACCCCTAGCGGTACAAGAGACCCAGTACTTC	TRBJ2-5	TRBD2	TRBV12-3/TRBV12-4	once
CASQDRARTEAFF	TGTGCCAGCCAGGACAGGGCTCGAACTGAAGCTTTCTTT	TRBJ1-1	TRBD1	TRBV27	NA
CASSSPWDMRTDTQYF	TGTGCCAGCAGCTCCCCTTGGGATATGCGCACAGATACGCAGTATTTT	TRBJ2-3	NA	TRBV7-2	NA
CATSTKSGNTIYF	TGTGCCACCAGTACCAAAAGTGGAAACACCATATATTTT	TRBJ1-3	NA	TRBV15	NA
CSASKQGPGANVLTF	TGCAGTGCTAGTAAACAGGGGCCAGGGGCCAACGTCCTGACTTTC	TRBJ2-6	TRBD1	TRBV20-1	once